The 5 T cell receptor beta chains reported below all come from one sample, sequenced in a study of Ad26.COV2.S vaccination and SARS-CoV-2 variants. Treatment meaning: around 19 received Ad26.COV2.S at low or high dose, single or two shots; roughly five received placebo; per-sample allocation not given. At day 63 after the first vaccine or placebo injection, samples were drawn. The table came from immunoSEQ multiplex PCR; TCRdb's copy has only in-frame clones and leaves some out. The table includes roughly 380,000 clones, approximately 81% detected once. The sequences come from peripheral blood, collected in a trial of Ad26.COV2.S vaccine versus placebo. The receptors derive from a person between 18 and 59 years old who received the Ad26.COV2.S COVID-19 vaccine or a placebo.

This clone is a singleton in its sample. This chain connects TRBV7-9 to TRBJ2-7, with D possibly matching TRBD1 (5 bases). Germline V gives CDR1 SEHNR, CDR2 FQNEAQ (reference sequence). CDR3 length equals 16 residues. Trimming shortened V by 5 bases and J by 3 bases, and 20 bases separated the two germline ends. The CDR3 DNA reads as TGTGCCAGCAGCCCAAGGCAGGGCCGGGCTTTCTACGAGCAGTACTTC. Protein sequence: CASSPRQGRAFYEQYF.

The chain uses TRBV30 and TRBJ2-7, with 8 bases fitting TRBD2. The CDR3 is 15 residues long. Looked up from germline, CDR1 is GTSNPN and CDR2 is SVGIG (reference sequence). V shed 2 bases, J shed 2 bases, and the junction held 8 bases outside the gene matches. This CDR3 reads CAWSSIGGAAYEQYF. For the CDR3, the DNA is TGTGCCTGGAGTTCGATCGGGGGGGCCGCCTACGAGCAGTACTTC.

The chain couples TRBV28 to TRBJ1-2; 7 bases align to TRBD1. CDR1 is MDHEN, CDR2 SYDVKM, per germline. V lost 2 bases, J lost 4 bases, and 10 bases stayed unmatched. CDR3 length: 16 residues. The CDR3 sequence is CASSLKFRGRAYGYTF. The CDR3, as DNA: TGTGCCAGCAGTTTAAAATTTAGGGGGCGCGCCTATGGCTACACCTTC.

The chain has TRBV4-1 and TRBJ2-5; D perhaps matches TRBD2 (6 bases). The CDR3 contains 13 residues. The V gene lost 6 bases and the J gene lost 2 bases, with 10 bases spanning the gap. Per germline, CDR1 MGHRA and CDR2 YSYEKL. CDR3 protein: CASSYLAQETQYF. CDR3 nucleotide sequence: TGCGCCAGCAGTTACCTAGCGCAAGAGACCCAGTACTTC.

The chain couples TRBV18 to TRBJ2-2, with 9 bases that match TRBD1. Germline trimming cut 0 bases from V and 5 bases from J; bases unmatched to any gene: 7. The germline gives CDR1 KGHSH, CDR2 LQKENI. The CDR3 has 17 amino acids. CDR3 nucleotides: TGTGCCAGCTCACCACCGGTACAGGGGGCTTGGACCGGGGAGCTGTTTTTT. Protein: CASSPPVQGAWTGELFF.